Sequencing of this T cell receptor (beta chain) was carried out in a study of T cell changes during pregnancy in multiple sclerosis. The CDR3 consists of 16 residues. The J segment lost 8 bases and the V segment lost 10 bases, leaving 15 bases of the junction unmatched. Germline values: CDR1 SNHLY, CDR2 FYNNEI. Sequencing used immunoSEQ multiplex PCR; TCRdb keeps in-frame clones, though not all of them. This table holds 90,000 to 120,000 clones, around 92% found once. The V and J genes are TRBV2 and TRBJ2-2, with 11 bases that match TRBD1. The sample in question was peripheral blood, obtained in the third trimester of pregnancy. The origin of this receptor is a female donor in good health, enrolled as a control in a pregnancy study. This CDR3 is CATSLTGTGGLGELFF. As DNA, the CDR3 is TGTGCCACCTCATTGACCGGGACAGGGGGGTTAGGGGAGCTGTTTTTT.